What follows is one T cell receptor (beta chain) and its context. This clonotype was seen many times. No antigen is known for it. Base qualities were left out, and no much larger clone turns up one base away. cDNA was synthesized by template-switch 5'RACE using a primer with a 10-nucleotide random unique molecular identifier that tagged each TCR transcript. Over 170 million TCR-beta sequences, covering 15-18 subjects, were produced in each sequencing run. The RNeasy kit was used for extraction of total RNA. Using the KAPA Real-time Library Amplification kit, TCR-beta VDJ regions were amplified with primers for the TCR constant region and the 5'RACE anchor. Sample indexes and Illumina adaptors were added in a first PCR, and a second PCR then increased library yield. The roughly 650 bp TCR product was size-selected on a 2% E-gel SizeSelection system after Ampure bead purification. Before pooling, library quality was assessed on a Bioanalyzer, concentration was determined with Qubit, and library quantification was performed with the Kapa Library Quantification kit. An Illumina HiSeq 2500 sequenced the libraries paired-end 2 x 150 bp. To increase sequence diversity, about 25-31% phiX was spiked into each library pool. The authors' analysis ran thus. The UMI-based MiGEC pipeline processed quality-filtered reads and removed over 85% of raw TCR sequences during error correction. VDJ genes were aligned to IMGT germline references, and clonotypes were defined by unique CDR3 amino acid sequence plus V-J genes. VDJtools evaluated clonal expansion, Shannon diversity and CDR3 relatedness (CalcPairwiseDistances, ClusterSamples); CLCbio workbench built phylogenetic trees. A clone was classed as expanded if it had 8 or more unique UMIs, a cutoff based on coefficient-of-variation modelling across technical triplicates. Through fastp at Q25 and MiXCR, TCRdb rebuilt clones from the public reads, retaining in-frame beta chains. Every distinct CDR3 protein forms one entry, paired with its most common genes and DNA. For this entry, the V and J calls and clone size follow TCRdb and not the study's own pipeline. For this sample there are about 59,000 distinct CDR3 sequences; about an eighth appear just once. The ten largest clones represent roughly 10% of the sample.

This sample is part of a study of neurological immune-mediated disorders (dated by TCRdb to between 2018 and 2020). In the study overall: Peripheral blood TCR-beta repertoires from HTLV-I-associated myelopathy (HAM/TSP) patients, multiple sclerosis patients and healthy controls were compared by UMI-based sequencing. The 106 TCR-beta libraries covered PBMC samples along with longitudinal samples, technical triplicates, and paired sorted CD4+ and CD8+ T-cell subsets. Of the approximately 68 subjects in the cohort, about 14 were HAM/TSP patients, roughly 35 were multiple sclerosis patients, and about 20 were healthy controls. General study outcomes and caveats: No identical CDR3 amino acid sequences were shared among expanded clones across subjects, suggesting private TCR-beta repertoires in all groups. TCR clonal expansion was highest in HAM/TSP patients and lowest in MS patients, with MS patients falling below even healthy controls.

For unsorted PBMC libraries, 2 million PBMCs were used after storage in RNAlater at -80 degrees C until RNA extraction. Peripheral blood underwent Ficoll-Hypaque density gradient centrifugation to isolate PBMCs, which were then cryopreserved in liquid nitrogen. The CDR3 goes from the cysteine to the phenylalanine over 15 residues. Here the CDR3 DNA is all that survives: 45 bases in frame from base 1. Cut back by 5 bases and 3 bases, the V and J ends lie 17 bases apart. The germline V gene (reference sequence) specifies MNHNY as CDR1 and SVGAGI as CDR2. The sequence was collected from a woman between 55 and 75 years old with HTLV-1-associated myelopathy (HAM/TSP). The sequenced sample was PBMCs. This chain joins TRBV6-6 to TRBJ2-7; the D segment cannot be called with confidence. The DNA sequence follows: TGTGCCAGCAGTCCAGGTCCTAAAACTAACTACGAGCAGTACTTC. It is translated as CASSPGPKTNYEQYF.